These 30 T cell receptor beta chains originate from one sample sequenced in a study of T-cell reconstitution after alpha-beta-depleted transplantation in children. During its preparation, the TCRbeta library received unique molecular identifiers. TCRdb re-called the PCR reads through MiXCR, storing one row per CDR3 protein. The table records about 830,000 distinct CDR3 sequences, about 15% of them present only once. The specimen comprised PBMCs, mostly from graft donor cells, sampled 360 days after TCRalphabeta/CD19-depleted stem cell transplant. The receptors derive from a male patient aged 10 to 17 who had a stem cell transplant for acute lymphoblastic leukemia, so the T cells may come from the graft donor.

Written as DNA, the CDR3 is TGTGCCAGCAGTTTCTGGCAGGGCACGCTCAATCAGCCCCAGCATTTT. Translating it yields CASSFWQGTLNQPQHF. The rearrangement links TRBV28 to TRBJ1-5, with D possibly matching TRBD1 (5 bases). The V end was cut by 3 bases, the J end by 3 bases, with 15 bases between. Per germline, CDR1 MDHEN and CDR2 SYDVKM. The CDR3 spans 16 residues. Looking up the rest from reference TRBV28 and TRBJ1-5 gives the full variable domain: DVKVTQSSRYLVKRTGEKVFLECVQDMDHENMFWYRQDPGLGLRLIYFSYDVKMKEKGDIPEGYSVSREKKERFSLILESASTNQTSMYLCASSFWQGTLNQPQHFGDGTRLSIL.

This clonotype occurred many times. This chain uses TRBV7-8 with TRBJ1-5; 7 positions match TRBD1. Unmatched junction bases numbered 10, after V lost 5 bases and J lost 3 bases. The CDR3 covers 16 residues. Germline CDR1 is SGHVS and CDR2 is FQNEAQ. CDR3 sequence reads: CASSPLRGQPNQPQHF. Here the CDR3 DNA reads TGTGCCAGCAGCCCCCTTCGGGGACAGCCCAATCAGCCCCAGCATTTT. The whole variable domain, remainder taken from reference TRBV7-8 and TRBJ1-5, is GAGVSQSPRYKVAKRGQDVALRCDPISGHVSLFWYQQALGQGPEFLTYFQNEAQLDKSGLPSDRFFAERPEGSVSTLKIQRTQQEDSAVYLCASSPLRGQPNQPQHFGDGTRLSIL.

This clonotype was observed many times. This chain connects TRBV9 to TRBJ2-1; 8 bases match TRBD2. Germline CDR1 and CDR2: SGDLS and YYNGEE. The V gene end was trimmed by 4 bases and the J gene end by 5 bases; junction bases not matched to a gene: 11. The CDR3 is made up of 16 amino acids. This CDR3 reads CASSFAPGLDDNEQFF. CDR3 bases: TGTGCCAGCAGCTTTGCTCCGGGACTAGACGACAATGAGCAGTTCTTC. The complete variable domain, with remaining parts taken from reference TRBV9 and TRBJ2-1, reads DSGVTQTPKHLITATGQRVTLRCSPRSGDLSVYWYQQSLDQGLQFLIQYYNGEERAKGNILERFSAQQFPDLHSELNLSSLELGDSALYFCASSFAPGLDDNEQFFGPGTRLTVL.

The sample holds many counts of this clonotype. This chain uses TRBV5-1 with TRBJ2-1, with TRBD1 identical over 9 bases. This CDR3 is built from 16 residues. Germline V gives CDR1 SGHRS, CDR2 YFSETQ. V lost 0 bases, J lost 2 bases, and 3 bases stayed unmatched. This CDR3 reads CASSLETGGTYNEQFF. The CDR3 DNA reads TGCGCCAGCAGCTTGGAGACAGGGGGGACCTACAATGAGCAGTTCTTC.

The gene calls are TRBV20-1 and TRBJ1-5; 8 bases map to TRBD1. Germline CDR1 is DFQATT and CDR2 is SNEGSKA (reference sequence). CDR3 length: 15 amino acids. J lost 6 bases, V lost 6 bases, and 13 bases had no gene match. CDR3 region: CSALIGTGGGQPQHF. The CDR3 region has the DNA TGCAGTGCCCTAATCGGGACAGGAGGAGGTCAGCCCCAGCATTTT.

This clonotype was seen many times. The V gene is TRBV20-1, the J gene TRBJ2-7; TRBD2 aligns across 7 bases. Germline V gene lookup returns CDR1 DFQATT and CDR2 SNEGSKA (reference sequence). J was trimmed by 1 base and V by 0 bases; bases with no gene match: 12. This CDR3 has 17 residues. CDR3 sequence (DNA): TGCAGTGCTAGAGATCTCAGCGGGAAGTTGGGTTCCTACGAGCAGTACTTC. It specifies CSARDLSGKLGSYEQYF.

There are a few counts of this clonotype. The genes are TRBV10-1 and TRBJ2-5; D assignment may be TRBD1 or TRBD2 (5 bases each). Germline CDR1 WNHNN, CDR2 SYGVQD (reference sequence). Trimming shortened V by 3 bases and J by 4 bases, and 15 bases separated the two germline ends. This CDR3 has 15 residues. The CDR3 spells CASSDPGWGTETQYF. Here the CDR3 DNA reads TGCGCCAGCAGTGATCCGGGATGGGGGACAGAGACCCAGTACTTC.

This clonotype was picked up a small number of times. This rearrangement joins TRBV9 to TRBJ2-1; D perhaps matches TRBD1 (6 bases). The CDR3 is 12 amino acids. V dropped 1 base and J dropped 9 bases, with 8 bases sitting between them. CDR1 and CDR2 from the germline V gene are SGDLS and YYNGEE. The CDR3 DNA reads TGTGCCAGCAGCGTAAGCAGGGGTGAGCAGTTCTTC. Its translation is CASSVSRGEQFF.

The chain recombines TRBV5-1 with TRBJ2-7; TRBD2 matches at 8 bases. The CDR3 totals 14 residues. J was trimmed by 7 bases and V by 6 bases; bases with no gene match: 12. Germline V CDR1 and CDR2: SGHRS, YFSETQ. The CDR3: CASTHRTSSGEQYF. The CDR3 DNA sequence: TGCGCCAGCACCCACCGGACTAGCTCCGGGGAGCAGTACTTC.

This clonotype was counted between two and nine times. The CDR3 sequence: CASSVTPGRPRLNTEAFF. The CDR3 DNA reads as TGCGCCAGCAGCGTGACACCGGGACGTCCTAGGTTGAACACTGAAGCTTTCTTT. J is TRBJ1-1 and V is TRBV5-1, with D possibly TRBD1 on 5 matching bases. V shed 4 bases and J shed 0 bases, with 22 bases lying between them. The V gene's germline CDR1 is SGHRS and CDR2 YFSETQ. CDR3 length equals 18 residues.

A few counts support this clonotype. The genes are TRBV7-8 and TRBJ2-1, with D possibly being TRBD1 or TRBD2 (5 bases each). The CDR3 has 15 amino acids. Germline-derived CDR1 and CDR2 are SGHVS and FQNEAQ. Trimming removed 5 bases at V and 7 bases at J, with 18 bases between. CDR3 loop: CASSLILSGSNEQFF. The CDR3 DNA follows: TGTGCCAGCAGCCTGATATTGTCAGGGAGTAATGAGCAGTTCTTC. Complete variable domain (other parts from reference TRBV7-8 and TRBJ2-1): GAGVSQSPRYKVAKRGQDVALRCDPISGHVSLFWYQQALGQGPEFLTYFQNEAQLDKSGLPSDRFFAERPEGSVSTLKIQRTQQEDSAVYLCASSLILSGSNEQFFGPGTRLTVL.

This clonotype showed up just a few times. V is TRBV29-1 and J is TRBJ1-2; TRBD1 aligns across 9 bases. V was clipped by 7 bases and J by 2 bases; unmatched bases: 5. This CDR3 has 13 amino acids. Per germline, CDR1 SQVTM and CDR2 ANQGSEA. The CDR3 loop reads CSGTGTGNYGYTF. The CDR3 DNA reads TGCAGCGGGACCGGGACAGGGAACTATGGCTACACCTTC.

This clonotype was counted a few times. V is TRBV10-3 and J is TRBJ2-7; no definite D call. Germline V gene lookup returns CDR1 ENHRY and CDR2 SYGVKD. V was pared by 1 base and J by 0 bases, with 13 bases between. The CDR3 is 16 amino acids. The CDR3: CAISEYGVGSSYEQYF. Written as DNA, the CDR3 is TGTGCCATCAGTGAGTATGGTGTCGGAAGCTCCTACGAGCAGTACTTC.

The chain employs TRBV6-1 and TRBJ2-7; D possibly corresponds to TRBD2 (6 bases). V was cut by 2 bases and J by 3 bases, with 14 bases left in between. The germline V gene has CDR1 MNHNS and CDR2 SASEGT. This CDR3 is built from 15 residues. The CDR3 nucleotides read TGTGCCAGCAGTGAAAAGCGACTAGTAAACTACGAGCAGTACTTC. Translated: CASSEKRLVNYEQYF.

This sequence joins TRBV20-1 and TRBJ1-2; tentative D call: TRBD1 (5 bases). Germline lookup yields CDR1 DFQATT and CDR2 SNEGSKA (reference sequence). V was cut by 5 bases and J by 8 bases, with 15 bases left in between. The CDR3 is 12 residues long. The CDR3 sequence is CSAPEAGGGYTF. CDR3 DNA sequence: TGCAGTGCTCCCGAGGCGGGGGGAGGCTACACCTTC.

The chain links TRBV7-9 to TRBJ2-1; a possible D gene is TRBD2 (5 bases). V was clipped by 5 bases and J by 0 bases, with 17 bases between them. The CDR3 contains 17 residues. Per the germline V gene, CDR1 is SEHNR and CDR2 is FQNEAQ (reference sequence). DNA for the CDR3: TGTGCCAGCAGCGGATCTAGCTGGACGAGCTCCTACAATGAGCAGTTCTTC. Protein: CASSGSSWTSSYNEQFF.

The rearrangement uses TRBV12-3 or TRBV12-4 and TRBJ2-2; the match to TRBD2 covers 12 bases. The CDR3 extends over 17 amino acids. J lost 4 bases, V lost 4 bases, and 7 bases had no gene match. The CDR3 spells CASSSPSGRAGTGELFF. CDR3 bases: TGTGCCAGCAGTTCTCCTAGCGGGAGGGCCGGCACCGGGGAGCTGTTTTTT.

This clonotype has a handful of counts. The chain carries TRBV5-1 and TRBJ2-3; weak D call: TRBD1 (6 bases). Germline-derived CDR1 and CDR2 are SGHRS and YFSETQ. Trimming stripped 0 bases from V and 2 bases from J, with 13 bases between. The CDR3 extends over 16 amino acids. The CDR3 sequence is CASSLVPGANTDTQYF. The DNA for the CDR3 is TGCGCCAGCAGCTTGGTTCCAGGGGCGAACACAGATACGCAGTATTTT.

A word on this clonotype: At one boundary the junction diverges from the germline segment, which might be a read error. The rearrangement joins TRBV6-1 to TRBJ1-5; no reliable D call. The CDR3 spans 15 residues. CDR1 is MNHNS and CDR2 is SASEGT in the germline V gene. The CDR3 DNA reads TGTGCCAGCAGTCAAGCGGGAGTTAGCAATCAGCCCCAGCATTTT. The encoded protein is CASSQAGVSNQPQHF.

There are a few counts of this clonotype. The V call is TRBV3-1, the J call TRBJ2-1, with 8 bases that match TRBD2. The V gene end was trimmed by 2 bases and the J gene end by 6 bases; junction bases not matched to a gene: 6. The CDR3 consists of 15 residues. Germline CDR1 is LGHDT and CDR2 is YNNKEL (reference sequence). CDR3: CASSQSGTRGNEQFF. CDR3 sequence (DNA): TGTGCCAGCAGCCAATCCGGGACTAGGGGCAATGAGCAGTTCTTC.

The CDR3 spells CSVDDRGTEAFF. CDR3 DNA sequence: TGCAGCGTCGACGACAGGGGCACTGAAGCTTTCTTT. The V gene is TRBV29-1, the J gene TRBJ1-1; TRBD1 agrees at 8 bases. V gave up 6 bases and J gave up 4 bases; unmatched junction bases: 4. This CDR3 has 12 residues. Germline CDR1 reads SQVTM; CDR2 reads ANQGSEA.

V and J are TRBV6-5 and TRBJ1-1; tentative D call: TRBD1 (6 bases). This CDR3 spans 12 amino acids. Trimming took off 6 bases at V and 5 bases at J, with 10 bases between the two ends. The germline V gene has CDR1 MNHEY and CDR2 SVGAGI. CDR3 in amino acids: CASRIGGTEAFF. In DNA, the CDR3 is TGTGCCAGCAGGATAGGGGGGACTGAAGCTTTCTTT.

This clonotype was observed a handful of times. This CDR3 reads CASSFTVSRQPQHF. DNA of the CDR3: TGTGCCAGCAGTTTTACGGTGTCTAGGCAGCCCCAGCATTTT. The gene calls are TRBV12-3 or TRBV12-4 and TRBJ1-5; D is unclear. Trimming removed 3 bases from V and 7 bases from J, with 13 bases in between. The CDR3 is 14 amino acids.

In nucleotides, the CDR3 is TGTGCCAGCAGCTCCAGAGACAGGAACTATGGCTACACCTTC. Encoded protein: CASSSRDRNYGYTF. V and J are TRBV7-8 and TRBJ1-2, with D perhaps matching TRBD1 (6 bases). In germline, CDR1 is SGHVS, CDR2 FQNEAQ. This CDR3 spans 14 amino acids. V was trimmed by 4 bases and J by 2 bases, leaving 11 bases between them.

This clonotype appeared a single time. The V gene is TRBV10-3, the J gene TRBJ2-1; a weak D match, TRBD1 (5 bases). V gave up 1 base and J gave up 8 bases, with 6 bases separating them. Germline CDR1 ENHRY, CDR2 SYGVKD. The CDR3 consists of 12 residues. The CDR3 here is CAISEWGDEQFF. The CDR3 nucleotides are TGTGCCATCAGTGAGTGGGGCGATGAGCAGTTCTTC.

Only a few counts were recorded for this clonotype. The chain employs TRBV18 and TRBJ1-2; D is unresolved. Germline CDR1 KGHSH, CDR2 LQKENI. V dropped 3 bases and J dropped 4 bases, with 6 bases sitting between them. This CDR3 region has 12 residues. The CDR3 region has the DNA TGTGCCAGCTCACCTGACACCTATGGCTACACCTTC. Encoded protein: CASSPDTYGYTF.

The gene calls are TRBV10-1 and TRBJ1-1; D might be TRBD1 (5 bases). The V end lost 3 bases, the J end lost 1 base, and 9 bases lay between the germline ends. The CDR3 loop spans 14 amino acids. Per germline, CDR1 WNHNN and CDR2 SYGVQD (reference sequence). The CDR3 sequence: CASSERGPNTEAFF. CDR3 nucleotides: TGCGCCAGCAGTGAAAGGGGACCGAACACTGAAGCTTTCTTT.

The chain links TRBV20-1 to TRBJ2-1; TRBD1 agrees at 8 bases. The CDR3 totals 14 residues. The trim removed 5 bases at V and 12 bases at J, leaving 15 bases unmatched. CDR1 is DFQATT and CDR2 is SNEGSKA in the germline V gene (reference sequence). This CDR3 is CSARSPGGTVGQFF. In DNA form, the CDR3 reads TGCAGTGCTCGTTCTCCAGGGGGCACGGTCGGGCAGTTCTTC.

This clonotype came up a few times. V and J are TRBV20-1 and TRBJ2-5, with D perhaps assigned TRBD1 or TRBD2 (5 bases each). The V and J ends lost 2 bases and 5 bases respectively, with 15 bases between them. The CDR3 runs 14 residues. Germline V gene sequence: CDR1 DFQATT, CDR2 SNEGSKA (reference sequence). CDR3 residues: CSARFPRGLETQYF. The CDR3 coding sequence is TGCAGTGCTAGATTCCCGAGGGGATTGGAGACCCAGTACTTC.

The rearrangement uses TRBV5-1 and TRBJ2-5, with 12 nucleotides matching TRBD2. Germline lookup yields CDR1 SGHRS and CDR2 YFSETQ. The V segment lost 5 bases and the J segment 0 bases; nucleotides outside the gene matches: 5. The CDR3 sequence is 16 residues long. The CDR3 nucleotides read TGCGCCAGCAGGGCTCGACTAGCGGGGGACCAAGAGACCCAGTACTTC. The encoded protein is CASRARLAGDQETQYF.